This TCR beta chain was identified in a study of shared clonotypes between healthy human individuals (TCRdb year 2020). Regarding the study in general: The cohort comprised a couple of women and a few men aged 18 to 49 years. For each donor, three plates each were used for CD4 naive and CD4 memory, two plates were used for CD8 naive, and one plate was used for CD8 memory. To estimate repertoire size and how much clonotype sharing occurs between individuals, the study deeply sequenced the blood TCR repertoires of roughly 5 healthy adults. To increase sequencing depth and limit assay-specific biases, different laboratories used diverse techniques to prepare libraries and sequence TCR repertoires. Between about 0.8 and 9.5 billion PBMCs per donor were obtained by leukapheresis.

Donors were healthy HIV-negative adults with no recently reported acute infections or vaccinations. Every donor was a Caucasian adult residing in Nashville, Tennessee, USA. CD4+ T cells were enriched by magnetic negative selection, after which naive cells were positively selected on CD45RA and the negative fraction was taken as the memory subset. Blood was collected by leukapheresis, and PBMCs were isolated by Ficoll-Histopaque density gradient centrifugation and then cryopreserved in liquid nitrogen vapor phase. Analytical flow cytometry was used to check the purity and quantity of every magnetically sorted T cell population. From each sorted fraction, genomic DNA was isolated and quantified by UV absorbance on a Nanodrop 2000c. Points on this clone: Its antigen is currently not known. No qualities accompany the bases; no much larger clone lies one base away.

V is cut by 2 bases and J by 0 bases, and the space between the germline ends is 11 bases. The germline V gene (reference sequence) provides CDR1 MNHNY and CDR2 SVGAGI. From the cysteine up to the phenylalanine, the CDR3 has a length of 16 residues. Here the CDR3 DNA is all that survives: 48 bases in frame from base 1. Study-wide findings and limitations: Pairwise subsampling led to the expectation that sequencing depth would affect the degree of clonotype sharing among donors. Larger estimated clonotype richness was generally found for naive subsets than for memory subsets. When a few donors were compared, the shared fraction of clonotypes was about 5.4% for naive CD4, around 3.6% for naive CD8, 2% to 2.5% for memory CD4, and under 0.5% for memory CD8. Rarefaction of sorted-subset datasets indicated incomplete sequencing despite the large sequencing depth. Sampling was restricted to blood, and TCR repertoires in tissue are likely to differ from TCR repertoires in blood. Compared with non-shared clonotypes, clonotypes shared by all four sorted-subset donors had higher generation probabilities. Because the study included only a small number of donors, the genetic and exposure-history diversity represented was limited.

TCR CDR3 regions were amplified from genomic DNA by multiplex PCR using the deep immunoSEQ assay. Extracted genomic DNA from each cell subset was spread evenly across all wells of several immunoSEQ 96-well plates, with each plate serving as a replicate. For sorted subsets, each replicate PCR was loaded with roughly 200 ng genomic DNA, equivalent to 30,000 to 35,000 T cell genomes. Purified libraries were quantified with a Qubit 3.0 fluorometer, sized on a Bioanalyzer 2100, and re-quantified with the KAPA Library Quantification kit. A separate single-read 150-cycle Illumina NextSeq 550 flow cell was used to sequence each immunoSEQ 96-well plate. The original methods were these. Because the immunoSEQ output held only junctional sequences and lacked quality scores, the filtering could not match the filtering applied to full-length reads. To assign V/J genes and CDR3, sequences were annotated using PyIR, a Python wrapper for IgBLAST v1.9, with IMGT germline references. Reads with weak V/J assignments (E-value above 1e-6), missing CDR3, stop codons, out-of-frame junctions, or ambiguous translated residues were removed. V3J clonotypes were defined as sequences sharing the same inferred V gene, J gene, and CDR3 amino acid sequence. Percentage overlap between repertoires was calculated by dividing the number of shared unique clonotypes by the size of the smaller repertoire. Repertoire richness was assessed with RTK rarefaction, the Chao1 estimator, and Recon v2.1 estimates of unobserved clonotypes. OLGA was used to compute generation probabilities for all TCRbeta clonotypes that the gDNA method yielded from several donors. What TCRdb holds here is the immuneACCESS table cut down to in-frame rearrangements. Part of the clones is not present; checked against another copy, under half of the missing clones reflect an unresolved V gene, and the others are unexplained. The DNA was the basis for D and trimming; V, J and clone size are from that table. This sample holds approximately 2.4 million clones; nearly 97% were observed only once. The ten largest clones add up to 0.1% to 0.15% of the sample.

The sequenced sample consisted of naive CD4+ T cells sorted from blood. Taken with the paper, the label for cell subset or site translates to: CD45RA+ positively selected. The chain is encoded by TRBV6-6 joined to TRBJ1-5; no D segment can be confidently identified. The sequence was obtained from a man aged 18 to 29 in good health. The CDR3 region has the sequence CASSYAWGNSNQPQHF. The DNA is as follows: TGTGCCAGCAGTTACGCTTGGGGAAATAGCAATCAGCCCCAGCATTTT.